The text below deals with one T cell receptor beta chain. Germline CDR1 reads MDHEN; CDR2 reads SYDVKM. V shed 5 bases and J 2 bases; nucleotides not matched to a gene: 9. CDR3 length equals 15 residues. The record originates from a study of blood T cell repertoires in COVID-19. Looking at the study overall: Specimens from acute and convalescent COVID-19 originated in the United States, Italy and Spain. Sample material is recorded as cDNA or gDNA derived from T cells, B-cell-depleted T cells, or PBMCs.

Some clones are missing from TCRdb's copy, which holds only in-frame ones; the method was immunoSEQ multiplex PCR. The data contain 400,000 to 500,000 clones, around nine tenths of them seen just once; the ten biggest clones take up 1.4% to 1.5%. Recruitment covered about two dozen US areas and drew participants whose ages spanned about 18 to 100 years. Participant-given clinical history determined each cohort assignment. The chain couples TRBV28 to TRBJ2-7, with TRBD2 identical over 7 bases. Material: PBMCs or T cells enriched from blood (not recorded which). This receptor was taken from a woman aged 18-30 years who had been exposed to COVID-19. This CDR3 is CASSQTGGLTYEQYF. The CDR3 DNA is TGTGCCAGCAGTCAAACCGGGGGGTTAACCTACGAGCAGTACTTC. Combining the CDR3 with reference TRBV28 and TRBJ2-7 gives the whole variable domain DVKVTQSSRYLVKRTGEKVFLECVQDMDHENMFWYRQDPGLGLRLIYFSYDVKMKEKGDIPEGYSVSREKKERFSLILESASTNQTSMYLCASSQTGGLTYEQYFGPGTRLTVT.